The next 9 T cell receptor beta chains were all read from a single sample in a study of T-cell reconstitution after alpha-beta-depleted transplantation in children. Preparation of the TCRbeta library involved a method that used unique molecular identifiers. TCRdb processed the PCR reads anew with MiXCR; each CDR3 protein has one entry. The data contain some 240,000 distinct CDR3 sequences, 9.7% of them singletons. Here the sequenced sample was PBMCs from the stem cell graft donor, taken from the stem cell graft. Receptors originate from a human donor who donated a stem cell graft to a child with SCID.

This clonotype was detected many times. The gene calls are TRBV7-2 and TRBJ1-5; D remains unclear. This CDR3 contains 16 residues. CDR1 and CDR2 (germline): SGHTA, FQGNSA. V shed 0 bases and J shed 2 bases, with 11 bases lying between them. CDR3 sequence (DNA): TGTGCCAGCAGCTTAGCGTTAGCGGGCCGCAATCAGCCCCAGCATTTT. Amino acids: CASSLALAGRNQPQHF. The complete variable domain, with remaining parts taken from reference TRBV7-2 and TRBJ1-5, reads GAGVSQSPSNKVTEKGKDVELRCDPISGHTALYWYRQSLGQGLEFLIYFQGNSAPDKSGLPSDRFSAERTGGSVSTLTIQRTQQEDSAVYLCASSLALAGRNQPQHFGDGTRLSIL.

Ten or more counts support this clonotype. The gene calls are TRBV5-1 and TRBJ1-2; TRBD1 might be the D (6 bases). Germline loops: CDR1 SGHRS, CDR2 YFSETQ. This CDR3 is 14 amino acids long. V was clipped by 6 bases and J by 0 bases, with 12 bases between them. This CDR3 reads CASKRDTTNYGYTF. CDR3 nucleotide sequence: TGCGCCAGCAAGCGGGACACCACTAACTATGGCTACACCTTC.

This clonotype has ten or more counts. The chain recombines TRBV29-1 with TRBJ1-1, with D possibly matching TRBD1 (6 bases). Germline-derived CDR1 and CDR2 are SQVTM and ANQGSEA. The CDR3 is 12 residues long. Trimming removed 5 bases at V and 7 bases at J, with 14 bases between. This chain's CDR3 is CSVSGDLSEAFF. Here the CDR3 DNA reads TGCAGCGTTTCAGGGGATCTAAGTGAAGCTTTCTTT.

This clonotype came up many times. The chain combines TRBV6-1 with TRBJ2-3; 11 nucleotides agree with TRBD2. The junction had 9 bases not matched to a gene; V was cut back by 6 bases and J by 4 bases. The length of the CDR3 is 16 residues. In germline, CDR1 is MNHNS, CDR2 SASEGT. CDR3 nucleotide sequence: TGTGCCAGCAGCCGACATAGCGGGGGGGCATCAGATACGCAGTATTTT. Its translation is CASSRHSGGASDTQYF.

The chain links TRBV11-1 to TRBJ1-6, with D possibly TRBD1 on 6 matching bases. The CDR3 loop spans 13 amino acids. The V end was cut by 3 bases, the J end by 14 bases, with 14 bases between. The germline V gene has CDR1 SGHAT and CDR2 FQDESV (reference sequence). The DNA of the CDR3 is TGTGCCAGCAGCTTTGGGAAAGACAGGTCCCTCCACTTT. Translating it yields CASSFGKDRSLHF.

This clonotype was counted at least ten times. The V gene is TRBV7-2, the J gene TRBJ2-7; 7 positions match TRBD1. The CDR3 spans 11 residues. Germline V CDR1 and CDR2: SGHTA, FQGNSA. The CDR3 here is CASGQTYEQYF. The CDR3, as DNA: TGTGCTTCGGGACAGACATACGAGCAGTACTTC.

This clonotype was seen repeatedly, ten times or more. The chain couples TRBV27 to TRBJ2-3; a possible D gene is TRBD1 (6 bases). Germline lookup yields CDR1 MNHEY and CDR2 SMNVEV (reference sequence). The CDR3 extends over 15 amino acids. V was pared by 6 bases and J by 0 bases, with 13 bases between. CDR3 nucleotide sequence: TGTGCCAGCAGGCACGACAGGCTTAGCACAGATACGCAGTATTTT. As protein: CASRHDRLSTDTQYF.

Ten or more counts support this clonotype. The chain joins TRBV5-1 to TRBJ1-2; a weak D match, TRBD1 (5 bases). The CDR3 consists of 15 residues. V was cut by 4 bases and J by 4 bases, with 17 bases left in between. Germline V lookup: CDR1 SGHRS, CDR2 YFSETQ. In nucleotides, the CDR3 is TGCGCCAGCAGCGACGACAGCGGAGCTTCCTATGGCTACACCTTC. Protein product: CASSDDSGASYGYTF.

This clonotype appeared many times. The J gene is TRBJ2-7, the V gene TRBV5-1; no clear D gene. The germline V gene has CDR1 SGHRS and CDR2 YFSETQ. The V end was cut by 2 bases, the J end by 4 bases, with 10 bases between. The CDR3 spans 13 residues. In DNA form, the CDR3 reads TGCGCCAGCAGCTTAGGCCAGAGGTACGAGCAGTACTTC. It translates to CASSLGQRYEQYF.